These 18 T cell receptor beta chains share one sample of origin, sequenced in a study of T-cell memory formation after mild COVID-19. MiXCR, applied by TCRdb to the 5' RACE reads, yields one record per CDR3 protein. This sample has roughly 400,000 distinct CDR3 sequences, with 24% found just once. The specimen was PBMCs or a T cell subset sorted from them (not recorded which). The receptor source for this set is an adult woman who had mild COVID-19 (a few samples of this study predate the infection). Cell type and time point are not known.

This clonotype has more than one count but fewer than ten. V is TRBV11-2 and J is TRBJ2-1; 8 bases line up with TRBD1. V lost 4 bases and J lost 6; bases outside the gene matches: 8. This CDR3 spans 15 amino acids. Germline CDR1 and CDR2: SGHAT and FQNNGV. The CDR3 DNA follows: TGTGCCAGCAGCTCCGGGACAGGTCTCTCCAATGAGCAGTTCTTC. Translating it yields CASSSGTGLSNEQFF. The complete variable domain, with remaining parts taken from reference TRBV11-2 and TRBJ2-1, reads EAGVAQSPRYKIIEKRQSVAFWCNPISGHATLYWYQQILGQGPKLLIQFQNNGVVDDSQLPKDRFSAERLKGVDSTLKIQPAKLEDSAVYLCASSSGTGLSNEQFFGPGTRLTVL.

Only one count was recorded for this clonotype. This chain joins TRBV20-1 and TRBJ2-7, with 11 bases matching TRBD2. Germline V gene lookup returns CDR1 DFQATT and CDR2 SNEGSKA (reference sequence). J was trimmed by 5 bases and V by 0 bases; bases with no gene match: 3. There are 14 residues in the CDR3. The CDR3 protein is CSARDWGLADEQYF. CDR3 nucleotides: TGCAGTGCTAGAGATTGGGGACTAGCGGACGAGCAGTACTTC.

This clonotype has just a few counts. V gene TRBV5-1 combines with J gene TRBJ2-3, with a tentative D call TRBD1 (5 bases). Germline lookup yields CDR1 SGHRS and CDR2 YFSETQ. Trimming left V 4 bases short and J 3 bases short, with 12 bases between. CDR3 length: 14 amino acids. This CDR3 is CASSLRTFTDTQYF. CDR3 bases: TGCGCCAGCAGCCTACGGACATTTACAGATACGCAGTATTTT. Together with reference TRBV5-1 and TRBJ2-3, the CDR3 gives the full variable domain: KAGVTQTPRYLIKTRGQQVTLSCSPISGHRSVSWYQQTPGQGLQFLFEYFSETQRNKGNFPGRFSGRQFSNSRSEMNVSTLELGDSALYLCASSLRTFTDTQYFGPGTRLTVL.

The table lists this clonotype with a few counts. The chain combines TRBV25-1 with TRBJ2-1; 12 nucleotides agree with TRBD2. This CDR3 is 14 amino acids long. Per germline, CDR1 MGHDK and CDR2 SYGVNS. After removal of 3 bases from V and 9 bases from J, the junction contained 3 bases not matched to a gene. CDR3 sequence (DNA): TGTGCCAGCAGTGAGACTAGCGGGAGAAGTGAGCAGTTCTTC. It encodes CASSETSGRSEQFF.

The V and J genes are TRBV27 and TRBJ2-3, with D uncertain. Trimming left V 7 bases short and J 0 bases short, with 11 bases between. Per the germline V gene, CDR1 is MNHEY and CDR2 is SMNVEV (reference sequence). This CDR3 is built from 14 residues. The chain's CDR3 is CASTRGVSTDTQYF. The CDR3 DNA is TGTGCCAGCACACGCGGAGTGAGCACAGATACGCAGTATTTT.

The J gene is TRBJ1-1, the V gene TRBV10-3; a weak D match, TRBD1 (6 bases). The CDR3 is 14 amino acids. Germline V lookup: CDR1 ENHRY, CDR2 SYGVKD. V gave up 1 base and J gave up 5 bases, with 11 bases separating them. The CDR3 protein is CAISEYREGTEAFF. The CDR3 nucleotides read TGTGCCATCAGTGAGTACAGGGAAGGTACTGAAGCTTTCTTT.

This clonotype was found a few times. The genes are TRBV11-2 and TRBJ2-2; 8 nucleotides match TRBD1. Trimming cost V 5 bases and J 7 bases; bases outside gene matches: 6. The CDR3 has 14 residues. From germline, CDR1 is SGHAT and CDR2 FQNNGV. The CDR3 sequence is CASSPDRVDGELFF. The CDR3 DNA reads TGTGCCAGCAGCCCGGACAGGGTTGACGGGGAGCTGTTTTTT. Full variable domain (remainder filled in from reference TRBV11-2 and TRBJ2-2): EAGVAQSPRYKIIEKRQSVAFWCNPISGHATLYWYQQILGQGPKLLIQFQNNGVVDDSQLPKDRFSAERLKGVDSTLKIQPAKLEDSAVYLCASSPDRVDGELFFGEGSRLTVL.

This clonotype was recorded a few times. The V and J genes are TRBV5-1 and TRBJ2-1; either TRBD1 or TRBD2 may supply D (5 bases each). CDR1 and CDR2 from the germline V gene are SGHRS and YFSETQ. This CDR3 comprises 15 residues. With 1 base removed from V and 4 bases from J, the gap between germline ends came to 12 bases. CDR3 sequence reads: CASSLSPGAYNEQFF. The CDR3 nucleotides are TGCGCCAGCAGCTTGAGTCCCGGGGCGTACAATGAGCAGTTCTTC.

The V gene is TRBV30, the J gene TRBJ1-4; 7 bases are a match to TRBD1. Germline lookup yields CDR1 GTSNPN and CDR2 SVGIG (reference sequence). The CDR3 spans 15 residues. The V segment lost 3 bases and the J segment 6 bases; nucleotides outside the gene matches: 10. The CDR3 here is CAWRARDRVDEKLFF. CDR3 sequence (DNA): TGTGCCTGGAGAGCCCGCGACAGGGTAGATGAAAAACTGTTTTTT.

The CDR3, as DNA: TGTGCCAGCAGCGCGAACGAGGGAGGCTACACCTTC. As protein: CASSANEGGYTF. The V and J genes are TRBV9 and TRBJ1-2; D not certain. The CDR3 has 12 amino acids. Germline loops: CDR1 SGDLS, CDR2 YYNGEE. The V gene lost 3 bases and the J gene lost 8 bases, with 11 bases spanning the gap.

The chain has TRBV5-4 and TRBJ2-5; 7 bases align to TRBD2. Looked up from germline, CDR1 is SGHNT and CDR2 is YYREEE (reference sequence). The CDR3 has 15 residues. V trimming: 0 bases; J trimming: 2 bases; junction bases outside the gene matches: 4. The CDR3 nucleotides are TGTGCCAGCAGCTTGGAACGGGGGGTTCAAGAGACCCAGTACTTC. Translated, it gives CASSLERGVQETQYF.

The J gene is TRBJ2-1, the V gene TRBV7-6, with 8 positions matching TRBD2. J gave up 5 bases and V 0 bases, and 6 bases lay outside the gene matches. CDR3 length: 16 residues. Germline V gene lookup returns CDR1 SGHVS and CDR2 FNYEAQ. Here the CDR3 reads CASSLATAGVNNEQFF. The CDR3 bases are TGTGCCAGCAGCTTAGCTACAGCGGGAGTAAACAATGAGCAGTTCTTC.

The genes are TRBV3-1 and TRBJ2-7, with a tentative D call TRBD1 (7 bases). Trimming stripped 1 base from V and 2 bases from J, with 12 bases between. Germline assignment: CDR1 LGHDT and CDR2 YNNKEL (reference sequence). This CDR3 has 15 residues. This CDR3 reads CASSQVAGGTYEQYF. The CDR3 bases are TGTGCCAGCAGCCAAGTGGCAGGGGGGACCTACGAGCAGTACTTC.

The chain employs TRBV12-3 or TRBV12-4 and TRBJ2-7, with 11 bases identical to TRBD2. V was pared by 2 bases and J by 0 bases, with 6 bases of the junction left unmatched. The CDR3 extends over 17 amino acids. This chain's CDR3 is CASSLPPGLAGSYEQYF. The CDR3 DNA sequence: TGTGCCAGCAGTTTACCCCCCGGACTAGCGGGCTCCTACGAGCAGTACTTC.

The V gene is TRBV9, the J gene TRBJ2-1; D is ambiguous. Germline CDR1 is SGDLS and CDR2 is YYNGEE. The CDR3 is 16 amino acids. V gave up 3 bases and J gave up 3 bases, with 16 bases separating them. CDR3 loop: CASSDLAAVGYNEQFF. In nucleotides, the CDR3 is TGTGCCAGCAGCGACCTGGCTGCGGTCGGCTACAATGAGCAGTTCTTC.

This rearrangement joins TRBV6-1 to TRBJ1-1, with D unresolved. This CDR3 has 10 residues. Trimming shortened V by 8 bases and J by 1 base, and 2 bases separated the two germline ends. The germline V gene has CDR1 MNHNS and CDR2 SASEGT. The CDR3 nucleotides read TGTGCCAGCTGGAACACTGAAGCTTTCTTT. It specifies CASWNTEAFF.

V is TRBV7-2 and J is TRBJ1-1; D possibly corresponds to TRBD1 (6 bases). The CDR3 has 12 residues. V was cut by 6 bases and J by 10 bases, with 15 bases left in between. Germline V gives CDR1 SGHTA, CDR2 FQGNSA. This CDR3 reads CASSLTGRGAFF. As DNA, the CDR3 is TGTGCCAGCAGTCTTACAGGGCGCGGAGCTTTCTTT.

This clonotype was detected only a few times. The rearrangement joins TRBV7-3 to TRBJ2-2, with 9 bases lining up with TRBD2. CDR3 length: 16 amino acids. With 1 base clipped from V and 6 bases from J, the junction kept 6 bases outside the gene matches. Germline values: CDR1 SGHTA, CDR2 FQGTGA. The CDR3 coding sequence is TGTGCCAGCAGCTTAATGGCCTTAGCGGGAGCCGGGGAGCTGTTTTTT. Protein sequence: CASSLMALAGAGELFF.